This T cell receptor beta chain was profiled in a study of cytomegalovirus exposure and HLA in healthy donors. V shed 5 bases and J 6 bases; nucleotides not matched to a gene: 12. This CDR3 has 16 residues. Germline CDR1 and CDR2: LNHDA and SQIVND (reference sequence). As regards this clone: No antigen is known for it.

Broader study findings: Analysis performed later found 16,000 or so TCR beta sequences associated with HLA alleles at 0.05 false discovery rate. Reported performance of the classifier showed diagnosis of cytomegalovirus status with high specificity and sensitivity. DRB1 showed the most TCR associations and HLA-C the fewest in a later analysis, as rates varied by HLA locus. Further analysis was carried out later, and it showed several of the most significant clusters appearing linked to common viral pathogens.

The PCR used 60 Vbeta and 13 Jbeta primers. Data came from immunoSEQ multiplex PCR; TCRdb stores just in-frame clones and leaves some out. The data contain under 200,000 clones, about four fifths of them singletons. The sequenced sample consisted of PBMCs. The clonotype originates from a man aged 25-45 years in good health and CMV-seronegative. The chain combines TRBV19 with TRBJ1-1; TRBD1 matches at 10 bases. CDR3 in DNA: TGTGCCAGTAGTCTATTTCCTACGACAGGGGGCTCTGAAGCTTTCTTT. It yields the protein CASSLFPTTGGSEAFF.